Following are 4 T cell receptor beta chains from one sample sequenced in a study of cytotoxic CD8 clonotypes in ibrutinib-treated CLL. Sequenced by immunoSEQ multiplex PCR; TCRdb stores in-frame clones only, minus some. Among about 56,000 clones, 56% were seen once, and the ten largest hold 20%. The specimen comprised PBMCs, sampled after 24 months of ibrutinib treatment. The receptors originated from a human donor with chronic lymphocytic leukemia.

This sequence joins TRBV28 and TRBJ1-2; 7 positions match TRBD1. Germline assignment: CDR1 MDHEN and CDR2 SYDVKM. The CDR3 is made up of 15 amino acids. J was trimmed by 4 bases and V by 7 bases; bases with no gene match: 12. The CDR3 loop reads CASITGANEGYGYTF. DNA of the CDR3: TGTGCCAGCATTACAGGGGCGAACGAGGGCTATGGCTACACCTTC.

This clone was counted between two and nine times. The rearrangement links TRBV19 to TRBJ1-1; perhaps TRBD1 as D (5 bases). Between the trimmed V and J ends, which lost 6 bases and 7 bases, there was a span of 18 bases. CDR1 is LNHDA and CDR2 is SQIVND in the germline V gene (reference sequence). This CDR3 comprises 14 residues. The CDR3 reads CASRYSDTQLEAFF. CDR3 sequence (DNA): TGTGCCAGTAGGTATTCGGACACGCAGCTTGAAGCTTTCTTT.

The table lists this clone with a few counts. The chain uses TRBV28 and TRBJ2-7; possibly TRBD1 for D (6 bases). V was cut by 10 bases and J by 5 bases, with 24 bases left in between. CDR3 size: 15 residues. Germline V gene data show CDR1 as MDHEN and CDR2 as SYDVKM. DNA for the CDR3: TGTGCCACCAACGACGATTACAGGGATCTGGACGAGCAGTACGTC. This gives the protein CATNDDYRDLDEQYV.

This chain links TRBV5-1 with TRBJ2-7; 7 bases match TRBD1. The germline CDR1 and CDR2 sequences are SGHRS and YFSETQ. V lost 4 bases and J lost 4; bases outside the gene matches: 8. The CDR3 is made up of 14 amino acids. The CDR3 sequence: CASSIRQGAYEQYF. CDR3 nucleotides: TGCGCCAGCAGCATAAGACAGGGTGCTTACGAGCAGTACTTC.